The clone carrying this T cell receptor beta chain was counted ten times or more. The data originate from a study of human T cells and chemical hapten exposure. About the research overall: During the approximately 24-week study period, patients had diphenylcyclopropenone applied to the scalp every week.

TCRdb re-called the RACE reads through MiXCR, storing one row per CDR3 protein. The sample shows 300,000 to 450,000 distinct CDR3 sequences, around 5.5% of them seen only once. Time point denoted: pre-sensitization, week 0. Documented treatment: therapeutic diphenylcyclopropenone sensitization with weekly scalp DPC. CDR3 length equals 15 residues. Germline-derived CDR1 and CDR2 are MDHEN and SYDVKM. Trimming took 3 bases from V and 3 from J; bases not matched to a gene: 7. J is TRBJ2-7 and V is TRBV28; TRBD1 agrees at 8 bases. This TCR came from a woman younger than 35 with alopecia areata. Some clones in this sample may be carry-over from other donors' samples. Material: whole blood, obtained in connection with sensitization to the hapten diphenylcyclopropenone (DPC). DNA of the CDR3: TGTGCCAGCAGTTTGCGGACAGGGAGCGTCTACGAGCAGTACTTC. Amino acid sequence: CASSLRTGSVYEQYF.